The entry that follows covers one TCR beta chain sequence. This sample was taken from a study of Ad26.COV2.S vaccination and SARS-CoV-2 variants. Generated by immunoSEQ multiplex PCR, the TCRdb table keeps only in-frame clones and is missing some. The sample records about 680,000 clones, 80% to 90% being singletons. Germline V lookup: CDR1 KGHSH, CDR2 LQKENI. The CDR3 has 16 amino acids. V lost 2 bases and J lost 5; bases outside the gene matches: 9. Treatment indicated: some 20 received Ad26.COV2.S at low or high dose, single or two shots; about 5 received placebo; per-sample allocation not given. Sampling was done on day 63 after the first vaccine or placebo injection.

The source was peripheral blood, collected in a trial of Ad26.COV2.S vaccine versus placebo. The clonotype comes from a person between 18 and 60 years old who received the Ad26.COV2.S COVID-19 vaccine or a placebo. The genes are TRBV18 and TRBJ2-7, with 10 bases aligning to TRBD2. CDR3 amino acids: CASSPIFGTSAHEQYF. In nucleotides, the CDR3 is TGTGCCAGCTCACCAATCTTCGGGACTAGCGCCCACGAGCAGTACTTC.